Below, one T cell receptor (beta chain) is given with its context. Its target is unknown. J lost 7 bases, V lost 5 bases, and 5 bases had no gene match. CDR3 length: 13 amino acids. Per the germline V gene, CDR1 is MNHEY and CDR2 is SVGAGI. The entry originates in a study of cytotoxic CD8 clonotypes in ibrutinib-treated CLL. The method was immunoSEQ multiplex PCR; TCRdb's version includes in-frame clones alone and lacks a portion of them. The top ten clones hold around 30% of a sample with approximately 100,000 clones, about 72% of them seen once. Study-wide points: Collection times varied between progressing and sustained-remission patients.

Source: PBMCs, taken after 12 months of ibrutinib treatment. This chain uses TRBV6-5 with TRBJ2-5, with TRBD1 matching 9 bases. The TCR was taken from a human donor with chronic lymphocytic leukemia. CDR3 nucleotide sequence: TGTGCCAGCAGTCCCGGGACAGGGAGGACCCAGTACTTC. It specifies CASSPGTGRTQYF.